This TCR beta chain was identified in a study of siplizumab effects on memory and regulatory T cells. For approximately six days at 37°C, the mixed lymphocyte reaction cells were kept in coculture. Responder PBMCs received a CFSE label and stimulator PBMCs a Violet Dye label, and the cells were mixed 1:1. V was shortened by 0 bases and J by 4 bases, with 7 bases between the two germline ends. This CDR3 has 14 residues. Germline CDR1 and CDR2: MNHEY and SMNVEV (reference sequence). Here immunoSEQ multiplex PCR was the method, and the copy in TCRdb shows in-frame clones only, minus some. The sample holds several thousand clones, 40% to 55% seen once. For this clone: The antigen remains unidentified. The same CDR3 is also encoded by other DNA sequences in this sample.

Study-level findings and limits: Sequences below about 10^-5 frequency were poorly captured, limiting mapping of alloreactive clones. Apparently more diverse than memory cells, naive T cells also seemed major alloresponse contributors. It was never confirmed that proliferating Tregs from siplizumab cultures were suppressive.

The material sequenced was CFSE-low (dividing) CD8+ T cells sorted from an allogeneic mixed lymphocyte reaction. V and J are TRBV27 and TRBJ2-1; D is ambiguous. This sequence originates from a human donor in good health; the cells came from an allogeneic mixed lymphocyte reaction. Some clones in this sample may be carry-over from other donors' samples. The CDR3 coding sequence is TGTGCCAGCAGTTTATCCAACAGTTACAATGAGCAGTTCTTC. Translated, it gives CASSLSNSYNEQFF.